A single sample is the source of the 28 T cell receptor beta chains below, sequenced in a study of technical replicates of blood from a few donors. Libraries were prepared by immunoSEQ multiplex PCR; TCRdb keeps only in-frame clonotypes and omits some of them. The top ten clones hold approximately 3.6% of a sample with some 49,000 clones, roughly 92% of them seen once. Sequenced input: PBMCs. The receptors stem from a human donor in good health. Some clones in this sample may be carry-over from other donors' samples.

The chain combines TRBV7-3 with TRBJ2-3, with D perhaps TRBD1 (5 bases). In germline, CDR1 is SGHTA, CDR2 FQGTGA. The length of the CDR3 is 15 residues. V was pared by 4 bases and J by 2 bases, with 13 bases between. The CDR3 sequence is CASSSGSGYTDTQYF. CDR3 DNA: TGTGCCAGCAGCTCAGGGTCCGGGTACACAGATACGCAGTATTTT.

CDR3 sequence (DNA): TGCAGCGTTGAATCGGGTGGGCAGGGCCTAGTTGAGACCCAGTACTTC. Translating it yields CSVESGGQGLVETQYF. The chain recombines TRBV29-1 with TRBJ2-5; a weak D match, TRBD1 (5 bases). The CDR3 has 16 residues. Trimming took 2 bases from V and 5 from J, leaving 21 bases between them. Germline CDR1 is SQVTM and CDR2 is ANQGSEA.

This chain links TRBV5-6 with TRBJ2-7; the D gene is possibly TRBD1 (7 bases). The germline V and J ends were trimmed by 7 bases and 6 bases, with 26 bases remaining between them. Germline V gene lookup returns CDR1 SGHDT and CDR2 YYEEEE. This CDR3 region has 16 residues. The CDR3 is CASSTNWGAGGIEQYF. CDR3 DNA sequence: TGTGCCAGCTCAACAAATTGGGGGGCAGGGGGGATCGAGCAGTACTTC.

The V gene is TRBV5-1, the J gene TRBJ2-3; the match to TRBD2 covers 8 bases. The CDR3 totals 14 residues. CDR1 and CDR2 from the germline V gene are SGHRS and YFSETQ. The V segment lost 6 bases and the J segment 5 bases; nucleotides outside the gene matches: 8. In DNA, the CDR3 is TGCGCCAGCACCACGGGGGGGCTAAGAGATACGCAGTATTTT. Translating it yields CASTTGGLRDTQYF.

The chain joins TRBV6-5 to TRBJ2-5; a weak D match, TRBD2 (6 bases). The V gene lost 2 bases and the J gene lost 0 bases, with 7 bases spanning the gap. This CDR3 region has 14 residues. Germline-derived CDR1 and CDR2 are MNHEY and SVGAGI. The chain's CDR3 is CASSYGGYQETQYF. The CDR3 DNA follows: TGTGCCAGCAGTTACGGGGGGTACCAAGAGACCCAGTACTTC.

The chain recombines TRBV5-6 with TRBJ1-3; 9 bases match TRBD1. The CDR3 contains 14 residues. The trim removed 6 bases at V and 10 bases at J, leaving 11 bases unmatched. Per germline, CDR1 SGHDT and CDR2 YYEEEE. The CDR3 DNA reads TGTGCCAGCACCTCCCCTGGACAGGGGAATACCATATATTTT. Amino acids: CASTSPGQGNTIYF.

This sequence joins TRBV5-6 and TRBJ2-5; perhaps TRBD1 as D (7 bases). V was shortened by 0 bases and J by 5 bases, with 17 bases between the two germline ends. This CDR3 is 16 amino acids long. The germline CDR1 and CDR2 sequences are SGHDT and YYEEEE. The CDR3: CASSLASPGGRETQYF. For the CDR3, the DNA is TGTGCCAGCAGCTTGGCCTCCCCAGGGGGGCGGGAGACCCAGTACTTC.

The chain combines TRBV4-1 with TRBJ2-5; 12 bases map to TRBD2. The junction had 0 bases not matched to a gene; V was cut back by 3 bases and J by 7 bases. This CDR3 has 13 amino acids. Looked up from germline, CDR1 is MGHRA and CDR2 is YSYEKL. CDR3 DNA: TGCGCCAGCAGCCAGGGACTAGCGGGGACCCAGTACTTC. Translating it yields CASSQGLAGTQYF.

The chain links TRBV2 to TRBJ2-5, with 8 bases that match TRBD1. Germline assignment: CDR1 SNHLY and CDR2 FYNNEI. The trim removed 9 bases at V and 2 bases at J, leaving 5 bases unmatched. CDR3 length equals 13 residues. This CDR3 reads CASVRDRQETQYF. CDR3 coding DNA: TGTGCCAGTGTCCGGGACAGGCAAGAGACCCAGTACTTC.

This clone was detected once. The chain links TRBV6-1 to TRBJ1-6, with a tentative D call TRBD1 (6 bases). CDR1 and CDR2 from the germline V gene are MNHNS and SASEGT. Trimming cost V 5 bases and J 9 bases, with 14 bases left between them. The CDR3 extends over 14 amino acids. The CDR3 is CASSPRRGSSPLHF. The DNA of the CDR3 is TGTGCCAGCAGTCCCCGAAGGGGGTCTTCACCCCTCCACTTT.

The V call is TRBV30, the J call TRBJ2-7; tentatively, D is TRBD1 (5 bases). CDR1 is GTSNPN and CDR2 is SVGIG in the germline V gene (reference sequence). The CDR3 length is 12 residues. Trimming cost V 3 bases and J 6 bases, with 12 bases left between them. The CDR3 loop is CAWRRTWAEQYF. The CDR3 region has the DNA TGTGCCTGGAGGCGGACATGGGCCGAGCAGTACTTC.

V is TRBV9 and J is TRBJ2-2; TRBD2 matches at 10 bases. V gave up 4 bases and J gave up 6 bases; unmatched junction bases: 9. Germline CDR1 reads SGDLS; CDR2 reads YYNGEE. CDR3 length: 16 residues. The CDR3 here is CASSPGLADVAGELFF. CDR3 bases: TGTGCCAGCAGCCCAGGACTAGCGGACGTGGCCGGGGAGCTGTTTTTT.

The chain carries TRBV15 and TRBJ1-1; D call uncertain. Trimming cost V 0 bases and J 4 bases, with 9 bases left between them. CDR3 length: 14 amino acids. Per the germline V gene, CDR1 is LNHNV and CDR2 is YYDKDF (reference sequence). CDR3 coding DNA: TGTGCCACCAGCAGAGATAACGGGGTCACTGAAGCTTTCTTT. Its translation: CATSRDNGVTEAFF.

The chain recombines TRBV7-9 with TRBJ1-3; D remains ambiguous. The CDR3 consists of 12 residues. CDR1 and CDR2 from the germline V gene are SEHNR and FQNEAQ (reference sequence). Between the trimmed V and J ends, which lost 1 base and 8 bases, there was a span of 6 bases. CDR3 loop: CASSLGADTIYF. The CDR3 DNA reads as TGTGCCAGCAGCTTAGGGGCAGACACCATATATTTT.

This sequence joins TRBV19 and TRBJ1-6, with no clear D. CDR3 size: 14 residues. Germline values: CDR1 LNHDA, CDR2 SQIVND (reference sequence). The V and J ends lost 4 bases and 10 bases respectively, with 14 bases between them. CDR3 nucleotide sequence: TGTGCCAGTAGTACGTGGGCATCGGGGTCACCCCTCCACTTT. Translating gives CASSTWASGSPLHF.

V and J are TRBV4-1 and TRBJ1-2; 7 nucleotides match TRBD1. This CDR3 region has 15 residues. V lost 1 base to trimming and J lost 4 bases; unmatched junction nucleotides: 6. Germline lookup yields CDR1 MGHRA and CDR2 YSYEKL. CDR3 region: CASSQGPGGVYGYTF. The DNA of the CDR3 is TGCGCCAGCAGCCAAGGTCCAGGGGGTGTCTATGGCTACACCTTC.

This clone was recorded only once. The V and J genes are TRBV7-6 and TRBJ2-5, with 12 bases matching TRBD2. Trimming removed 7 bases from V and 5 bases from J; junction bases left unmatched: 5. Germline V CDR1 and CDR2: SGHVS, FNYEAQ. This CDR3 is 14 amino acids long. CDR3 residues: CASMTSGRRETQYF. The CDR3 DNA sequence: TGTGCCAGCATGACTAGCGGGAGACGGGAGACCCAGTACTTC.

V usage is TRBV9 and J usage is TRBJ2-7; 7 nucleotides match TRBD1. Germline loops: CDR1 SGDLS, CDR2 YYNGEE. V was pared by 3 bases and J by 5 bases, with 11 bases of the junction left unmatched. This CDR3 comprises 15 residues. The CDR3 DNA follows: TGTGCCAGCAGCGAAAGACAGGGTTCGTTGAACGAGCAGTACTTC. Protein sequence: CASSERQGSLNEQYF.

This clone was seen once. V is TRBV6-1 and J is TRBJ2-7, with D maybe TRBD2 (6 bases). Trimming removed 0 bases at V and 4 bases at J, with 13 bases between. This CDR3 is built from 15 residues. Per germline, CDR1 MNHNS and CDR2 SASEGT. CDR3 loop: CASSEARTGEYEQYF. CDR3 bases: TGTGCCAGCAGTGAAGCCCGGACGGGAGAATACGAGCAGTACTTC.

The chain couples TRBV7-9 to TRBJ1-6; TRBD1 aligns across 9 bases. The V segment lost 10 bases and the J segment 8 bases; nucleotides outside the gene matches: 9. CDR1 is SEHNR and CDR2 is FQNEAQ in the germline V gene (reference sequence). CDR3 length equals 14 residues. CDR3: CAIKPWTGDSPLHF. The CDR3 nucleotides are TGTGCCATCAAACCCTGGACAGGGGATTCACCCCTCCACTTT.

CDR3 residues: CASRPGTETGELFF. DNA of the CDR3: TGCGCCAGCAGACCCGGGACAGAGACCGGGGAGCTGTTTTTT. This chain joins TRBV4-3 and TRBJ2-2, with 7 bases aligning to TRBD1. Germline V gives CDR1 LGHNA, CDR2 YSLEER. After removal of 6 bases from V and 5 bases from J, the junction contained 6 bases not matched to a gene. The CDR3 runs 14 residues.

The chain couples TRBV2 to TRBJ1-5; 10 nucleotides match TRBD1. The ends lost 5 bases at V and 2 bases at J; junction bases unmatched: 6. Germline assignment: CDR1 SNHLY and CDR2 FYNNEI. The CDR3 spans 16 residues. Here the CDR3 reads CASSTTGTGGNQPQHF. CDR3 nucleotide sequence: TGTGCCAGCAGTACGACCGGGACAGGGGGCAATCAGCCCCAGCATTTT.

The chain joins TRBV10-3 to TRBJ2-3; D is possibly TRBD2 (5 bases). Trimming stripped 10 bases from V and 2 bases from J, with 19 bases between. Germline values: CDR1 ENHRY, CDR2 SYGVKD. The CDR3 has 15 amino acids. CDR3 residues: CATSPTRASTDTQYF. The CDR3 coding sequence is TGTGCCACCTCTCCCACGAGGGCCTCCACAGATACGCAGTATTTT.

The chain uses TRBV13 and TRBJ2-2, with TRBD1 matching 7 bases. V lost 3 bases to trimming and J lost 4 bases; unmatched junction nucleotides: 5. This CDR3 has 15 amino acids. Germline CDR1 is PRHDT and CDR2 is FYEKMQ (reference sequence). The DNA for the CDR3 is TGTGCCAGCAGCTTCCCCAGGGGGAGCACCGGGGAGCTGTTTTTT. It codes for CASSFPRGSTGELFF.

This clone was detected a few times. V usage is TRBV4-2 and J usage is TRBJ2-2; D is ambiguous. Germline V gene sequence: CDR1 LGHNA, CDR2 YNFKEQ. The CDR3 covers 16 residues. Trimming took off 5 bases at V and 0 bases at J, with 13 bases between the two ends. CDR3 sequence (DNA): TGTGCCAGCAGCGACCTCTTGGGCCCGAACACCGGGGAGCTGTTTTTT. Translation gives CASSDLLGPNTGELFF.

The J gene is TRBJ2-3, the V gene TRBV18; no reliable D call. V was clipped by 5 bases and J by 1 base, with 7 bases between them. Per germline, CDR1 KGHSH and CDR2 LQKENI. This CDR3 region has 13 residues. CDR3 amino acids: CASSKTGTDTQYF. CDR3 bases: TGTGCCAGCTCAAAGACTGGCACAGATACGCAGTATTTT.

The chain is built from TRBV6-1 and TRBJ1-2; no definite D call. The germline V gene encodes CDR1 MNHNS and CDR2 SASEGT. Trimming removed 2 bases at V and 7 bases at J, with 17 bases between. This CDR3 has 15 residues. This CDR3 reads CASSELSGNQRGYTF. The DNA for the CDR3 is TGTGCCAGCAGTGAATTAAGCGGCAATCAGCGTGGCTACACCTTC.

The rearrangement links TRBV18 to TRBJ2-7; 11 bases are shared with TRBD2. Germline V gives CDR1 KGHSH, CDR2 LQKENI. The CDR3 sequence is 14 residues long. Trimming at V came to 6 bases and at J to 3 bases, leaving 4 bases not matched to a gene. CDR3 nucleotide sequence: TGTGCCAGCTCGGCCGGGACTAGCGGCTACGAGCAGTACTTC. Translating gives CASSAGTSGYEQYF. The complete variable domain, with remaining parts taken from reference TRBV18 and TRBJ2-7, reads NAGVMQNPRHLVRRRGQEARLRCSPMKGHSHVYWYRQLPEEGLKFMVYLQKENIIDESGMPKERFSAEFPKEGPSILRIQQVVRGDSAAYFCASSAGTSGYEQYFGPGTRLTVT.